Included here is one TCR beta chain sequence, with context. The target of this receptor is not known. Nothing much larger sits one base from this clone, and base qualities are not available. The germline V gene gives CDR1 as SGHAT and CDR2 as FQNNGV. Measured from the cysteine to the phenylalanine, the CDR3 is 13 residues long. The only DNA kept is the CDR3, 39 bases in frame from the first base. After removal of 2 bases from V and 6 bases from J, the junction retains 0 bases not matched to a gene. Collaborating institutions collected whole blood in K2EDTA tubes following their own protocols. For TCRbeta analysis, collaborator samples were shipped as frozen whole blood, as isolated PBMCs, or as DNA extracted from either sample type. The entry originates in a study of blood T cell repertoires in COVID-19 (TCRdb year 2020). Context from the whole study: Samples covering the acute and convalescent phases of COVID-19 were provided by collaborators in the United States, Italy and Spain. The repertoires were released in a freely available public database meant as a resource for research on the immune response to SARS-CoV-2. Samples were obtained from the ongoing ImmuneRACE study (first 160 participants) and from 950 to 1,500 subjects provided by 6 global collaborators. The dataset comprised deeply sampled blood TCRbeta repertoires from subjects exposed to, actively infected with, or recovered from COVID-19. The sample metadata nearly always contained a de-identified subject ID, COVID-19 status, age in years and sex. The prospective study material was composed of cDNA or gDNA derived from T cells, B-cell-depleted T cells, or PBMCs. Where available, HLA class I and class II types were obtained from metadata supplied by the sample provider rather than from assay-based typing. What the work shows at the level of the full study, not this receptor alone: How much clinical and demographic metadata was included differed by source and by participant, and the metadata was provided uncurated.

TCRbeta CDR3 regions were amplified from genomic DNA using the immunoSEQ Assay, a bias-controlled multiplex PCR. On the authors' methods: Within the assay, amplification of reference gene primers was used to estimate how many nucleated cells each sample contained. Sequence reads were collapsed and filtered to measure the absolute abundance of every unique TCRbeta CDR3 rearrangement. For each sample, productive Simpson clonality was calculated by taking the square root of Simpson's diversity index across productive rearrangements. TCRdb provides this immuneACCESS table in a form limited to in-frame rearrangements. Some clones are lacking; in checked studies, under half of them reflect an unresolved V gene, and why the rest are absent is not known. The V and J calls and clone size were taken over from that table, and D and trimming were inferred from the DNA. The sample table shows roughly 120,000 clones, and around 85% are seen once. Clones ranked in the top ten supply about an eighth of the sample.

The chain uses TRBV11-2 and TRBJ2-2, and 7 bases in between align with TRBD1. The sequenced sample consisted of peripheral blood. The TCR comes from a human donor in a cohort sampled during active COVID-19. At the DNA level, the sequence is TGTGCCAGCAGCTTAACAGGGGCCGGGGAGCTGTTTTTT. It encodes CASSLTGAGELFF.